This T cell receptor beta chain emerged from a study of shared clonotypes between healthy human individuals. The sorted-subset replicate PCRs were given roughly 200 ng DNA, which is 27,000 or so T cell genomes. Method: immunoSEQ multiplex PCR; TCRdb's copy keeps in-frame clones and lacks some. The table has 2 million to 2.5 million clones, 90% to 96% seen once; the top ten hold 0.1% to 0.15%. In germline, CDR1 is LNHDA, CDR2 SQIVND (reference sequence). This CDR3 contains 13 residues. The V gene lost 7 bases and the J gene lost 9 bases, with 13 bases spanning the gap. The V and J genes are TRBV19 and TRBJ1-6; D call uncertain. The source material was naive CD4+ T cells sorted from blood. Noted subset: CD45RA+ positively selected. This TCR derives from a man aged 18 to 29 in good health. The CDR3 loop reads CASTLPRTSPLHF. The CDR3, as DNA: TGTGCCAGTACCCTCCCCAGGACTTCACCCCTCCACTTT. Variable domain in full (rest from reference TRBV19 and TRBJ1-6): DGGITQSPKYLFRKEGQNVTLSCEQNLNHDAMYWYRQDPGQGLRLIYYSQIVNDFQKGDIAEGYSVSREKKESFPLTVTSAQKNPTAFYLCASTLPRTSPLHFGNGTRLTVT.